The 5 T cell receptor beta chains given below trace back to one sample, sequenced in a study of cytotoxic CD8 clonotypes in ibrutinib-treated CLL. The protocol was immunoSEQ multiplex PCR, while the TCRdb copy is restricted to in-frame clones and leaves out a portion. The repertoire holds about 22,000 clones, more than 65% seen once, with more than 40% in the top ten. Sequencing used PBMCs, obtained after 12 months of ibrutinib treatment. These receptors came from a human donor with chronic lymphocytic leukemia.

The chain joins TRBV4-1 to TRBJ2-1, with D perhaps matching TRBD2 (5 bases). Trimming took 0 bases from V and 8 from J, leaving 8 bases between them. The length of the CDR3 is 13 residues. Looked up from germline, CDR1 is MGHRA and CDR2 is YSYEKL. The CDR3 coding sequence is TGCGCCAGCAGCCAAGACACGAGGGATGAGCAGTTCTTC. As protein: CASSQDTRDEQFF.

The gene calls are TRBV5-4 and TRBJ2-1, with 14 bases matching TRBD2. This CDR3 is 16 amino acids long. With V trimmed by 0 bases and J by 10 bases, 6 bases remained unmatched. Germline loops: CDR1 SGHNT, CDR2 YYREEE (reference sequence). The CDR3 region is CASSLGSGTSGGEQFF. For the CDR3, the DNA is TGTGCCAGCAGCTTGGGCTCGGGGACTAGCGGGGGAGAGCAGTTCTTC.

The chain links TRBV7-3 to TRBJ2-5; TRBD1 aligns across 9 bases. Germline CDR1 reads SGHTA; CDR2 reads FQGTGA. The CDR3 has 12 amino acids. The V and J ends lost 2 bases and 14 bases, in that order; junction bases with no gene match: 6. In DNA, the CDR3 is TGTGCCAGCAGCTTAGCGGGACAGGGTATATACTTC. Translating it yields CASSLAGQGIYF. The variable domain in full, with the rest retrieved from reference TRBV7-3 and TRBJ2-5, is GAGVSQTPSNKVTEKGKYVELRCDPISGHTALYWYRQSLGQGPEFLIYFQGTGAADDSGLPNDRFFAVRPEGSVSTLKIQRTERGDSAVYLCASSLAGQGIYFGPGTRLLVL.

Concerning this clone itself: The sample contains more than one DNA sequence encoding this CDR3. This chain uses TRBV4-1 with TRBJ2-1, with 8 bases lining up with TRBD2. This CDR3 is 14 amino acids long. Trimming removed 0 bases from V and 7 bases from J; junction bases left unmatched: 2. Germline loops: CDR1 MGHRA, CDR2 YSYEKL. DNA of the CDR3: TGCGCCAGCAGCCAAGAAGGGACTAGGAATGAGCAGTTCTTC. It specifies CASSQEGTRNEQFF.

The V call is TRBV7-9, the J call TRBJ2-5; no definite D call. CDR3 length equals 14 residues. V was pared by 6 bases and J by 2 bases, with 13 bases between. Germline V gene lookup returns CDR1 SEHNR and CDR2 FQNEAQ (reference sequence). The CDR3: CASRPRATQETQYF. The CDR3, as DNA: TGTGCCAGCAGACCTCGGGCTACTCAAGAGACCCAGTACTTC.